These T cell receptor beta chains were read from a single sample in a study of T cell responses to AZD1222 COVID-19 vaccine. The table came from immunoSEQ multiplex PCR; TCRdb's copy has only in-frame clones and leaves some out. The table records fewer than 130,000 clones, around nine tenths of them present only once. Sequenced material: peripheral blood, taken on day 0 of AZD1222 vaccination. The receptors were sampled from an adult in good health. Both conserved end residues are part of each CDR3. A D gene is named only where the DNA matches it firmly. Only some rows state a clone size, as once, few, many or a class for expanded clones.

>TRBJ2-5|-|TRBV5-1|TRBD1
TGCGCCAGCAGCTCCAACGCCCGGACAGGGGAGACCCAGTACTTC
CASSSNARTGETQYF
>TRBJ2-1|-|TRBV3-1/TRBV3-2|TRBD1
TGTGCCAGCAGCCAGACAAGACAGGGGGCGGCGGACAATGAGCAGTTCTTC
CASSQTRQGAADNEQFF
>TRBJ1-2|-|TRBV6-1|-
TGTGCCAGCAGTGAAGTCTACGGGAAAACGGGAGGCTACACCTTC
CASSEVYGKTGGYTF
>TRBJ2-3|-|TRBV9|TRBD1
TGTGCCAGCAGGCGAGGACAGGGTAAGGTAGATACGCAGTATTTT
CASRRGQGKVDTQYF
>TRBJ2-7|-|TRBV28|TRBD2
TGTGCCAGCAGTAACGGGACTAGCGGGAGGGTGGGCTACGAGCAGTACTTC
CASSNGTSGRVGYEQYF
>TRBJ1-1|-|TRBV3-1/TRBV3-2|-
TGTGCCAGCAGCCAATATGGTGGGGGCGGCGGGAACACTGAAGCTTTCTTT
CASSQYGGGGGNTEAFF
>TRBJ2-7|-|TRBV7-8|-
TGTGCCAGCAGCCACGGGAATGGAGCGTACGAGCAGTACTTC
CASSHGNGAYEQYF
>TRBJ1-2|once|TRBV19|-
TGTGCCAGTAGTATAGATCCATGGGACGGCGAATGGGATGGCTACACCTTC
CASSIDPWDGEWDGYTF
>TRBJ1-2|-|TRBV5-1|TRBD1
TGCGCCAGCAGCTTGGCGGTAGGGGGCAATGGCTACACCTTC
CASSLAVGGNGYTF
>TRBJ1-2|few|TRBV3-1/TRBV3-2|-
TGTGCCAGCAGTCCTTTCGGGCAGGGAGACTATGGCTACACCTTC
CASSPFGQGDYGYTF
>TRBJ2-1|-|TRBV21-1|-
TGTGCCAGCAGCATGCTAGCGGGTACCTACAATGAGCAGTTCTTC
CASSMLAGTYNEQFF
>TRBJ1-2|-|TRBV9|-
TGTGCCAGCAGCCCTACAGGGACAATCTATGGCTACACCTTC
CASSPTGTIYGYTF
>TRBJ2-7|-|TRBV4-3|TRBD1
TGCGCCAGCAGCCCTAGGAAACAGGGGGCTTTCGAGCAGTACTTC
CASSPRKQGAFEQYF
>TRBJ2-3|-|TRBV13|-
TGTGCCAGCAGCTTTGGCGGTCCCACAGATACGCAGTATTTT
CASSFGGPTDTQYF
>TRBJ2-7|-|TRBV3-1/TRBV3-2|-
TGTGCCAGCAGCCAACTTACAGGGAAAGGCTACGAGCAGTACTTC
CASSQLTGKGYEQYF
>TRBJ1-3|-|TRBV15|-
TGTGCCACCAGCAGAGATATCCCATCTGGAAACACCATATATTTT
CATSRDIPSGNTIYF
>TRBJ1-1|-|TRBV7-9|-
TGTGCCAGCAGCTTCCGGAGTTGGAGCGGCCCTAGGAGGGCTTTCTTT
CASSFRSWSGPRRAFF
>TRBJ1-1|-|TRBV6-5|-
TGTGCCAGCAGTTATGCGGGCACTGAAGCTTTCTTT
CASSYAGTEAFF
>TRBJ2-7|few|TRBV10-2|-
TGCGCCACCAATCCATTGGGGAGCCAGTACGAGCAGTACTTC
CATNPLGSQYEQYF
>TRBJ1-1|once|TRBV6-1|-
TGTGCCAGCAGTGAGAACAGGAACACTGAAGCTTTCTTT
CASSENRNTEAFF
>TRBJ2-5|few|TRBV2|-
TGTGCCAGCAAACTTCTGGGGCGAAGAGAGACCCAGTACTTC
CASKLLGRRETQYF
>TRBJ2-1|-|TRBV27|-
TGTGCCAGCAGACCGGGACGGGTGTCCAATGAGCAGTTCTTC
CASRPGRVSNEQFF
>TRBJ2-1|-|TRBV7-8|TRBD1
TGTGCCAGCAGCTCTCAGGGGGCAGTTCAGAATGAGCAGTTCTTC
CASSSQGAVQNEQFF
>TRBJ1-5|-|TRBV28|TRBD1
TGTGCCAGTCATGACAGGGTTGGGAATCAGCCCCAGCATTTT
CASHDRVGNQPQHF
>TRBJ1-2|-|TRBV9|-
TGTGCCAGCAGCGTAGCGGTTTGGGGGAAGGGCTATGGCTACACCTTC
CASSVAVWGKGYGYTF